This T cell receptor (beta chain) was retrieved from a study of technical replicates of blood from several donors. Germline CDR1 reads SGHTA; CDR2 reads FQGNSA. The CDR3 totals 13 residues. V was clipped by 1 base and J by 9 bases, with 10 bases between them. Using immunoSEQ multiplex PCR, the repertoire was profiled, and TCRdb retains in-frame clones only, with some absent. The table shows about 84,000 clones, with 97% occurring only once. V is TRBV7-2 and J is TRBJ2-1; TRBD1 might be the D (6 bases). The sequenced sample was T cells isolated from PBMCs. The receptor's source is a human donor in good health. CDR3 DNA: TGTGCCAGCAGCTTAGACCTGGACAGTGAGCAGTTCTTC. Its translation is CASSLDLDSEQFF.